This TCR beta chain is drawn from a study of lymphopenia after photon versus proton radiotherapy. Using immunoSEQ multiplex PCR, the repertoire was profiled, and TCRdb retains in-frame clones only, with some absent. The sample lists 68,000 or so clones, approximately 90% seen once, with 2.5% to 3% in the top ten. Trimming stripped 4 bases from V and 3 bases from J, with 9 bases between. This CDR3 is built from 14 residues. Germline loops: CDR1 SGHTA, CDR2 FQGNSA. With respect to this clone: Its antigen remains unidentified.

The study's findings and limits: Better survival with proton therapy was suggested as possible, not demonstrated.

The chain has TRBV7-2 and TRBJ2-2; possibly TRBD1 for D (5 bases). The source was peripheral blood, collected from a patient treated with photon-based radiotherapy. This receptor was identified in a woman in her 70s with pancreatic cancer. The CDR3 spells CASSSQGHTGELFF. The CDR3 DNA sequence: TGTGCCAGCAGCTCGCAGGGTCACACCGGGGAGCTGTTTTTT.